Listed here are 4 T cell receptor beta chains from one sample, sequenced in a study of shared clonotypes between healthy human individuals. The protocol was immunoSEQ multiplex PCR, while the TCRdb copy is restricted to in-frame clones and leaves out a portion. The repertoire has under 600,000 clones, approximately 97% of them found once; the top ten carry 0.045% to 0.06%. The sample was naive CD4+ T cells sorted from blood. Subset: CD45RA+ positively selected. The receptors shown here come from a woman aged 25 to 39 in good health.

The V gene is TRBV2, the J gene TRBJ1-5; D may be TRBD1 (6 bases). Looked up from germline, CDR1 is SNHLY and CDR2 is FYNNEI. Trimming removed 6 bases at V and 3 bases at J, with 15 bases between. CDR3 size: 15 residues. DNA for the CDR3: TGTGCCAGCAGGATCCACCGGGACATCAATCAGCCCCAGCATTTT. This translates into CASRIHRDINQPQHF.

V is TRBV19 and J is TRBJ1-1; D unresolved. The CDR3 extends over 13 amino acids. V was trimmed by 10 bases and J by 2 bases, leaving 14 bases between them. The germline V gene encodes CDR1 LNHDA and CDR2 SQIVND (reference sequence). CDR3 DNA sequence: TGTGCCACCCTGGGTTGGGTCAACACTGAAGCTTTCTTT. Translating gives CATLGWVNTEAFF. Supplemented by reference TRBV19 and TRBJ1-1, the full variable domain reads DGGITQSPKYLFRKEGQNVTLSCEQNLNHDAMYWYRQDPGQGLRLIYYSQIVNDFQKGDIAEGYSVSREKKESFPLTVTSAQKNPTAFYLCATLGWVNTEAFFGQGTRLTVV.

V usage is TRBV28 and J usage is TRBJ2-7; D is uncertain. Germline V gene lookup returns CDR1 MDHEN and CDR2 SYDVKM. The CDR3 is 13 amino acids. The V end was cut by 8 bases, the J end by 0 bases, with 11 bases between. As DNA, the CDR3 is TGTGCCAGCGGGTTGGTGGGCTCCTACGAGCAGTACTTC. The encoded protein is CASGLVGSYEQYF.

The rearrangement uses TRBV10-3 and TRBJ2-7; TRBD2 matches at 14 bases. Per germline, CDR1 ENHRY and CDR2 SYGVKD. Trimming at V came to 7 bases and at J to 5 bases, leaving 7 bases not matched to a gene. The CDR3 loop spans 15 amino acids. The CDR3 reads CAINRLAGGPDEQYF. The CDR3 DNA reads TGTGCCATCAATAGACTAGCGGGAGGGCCTGACGAGCAGTACTTC.